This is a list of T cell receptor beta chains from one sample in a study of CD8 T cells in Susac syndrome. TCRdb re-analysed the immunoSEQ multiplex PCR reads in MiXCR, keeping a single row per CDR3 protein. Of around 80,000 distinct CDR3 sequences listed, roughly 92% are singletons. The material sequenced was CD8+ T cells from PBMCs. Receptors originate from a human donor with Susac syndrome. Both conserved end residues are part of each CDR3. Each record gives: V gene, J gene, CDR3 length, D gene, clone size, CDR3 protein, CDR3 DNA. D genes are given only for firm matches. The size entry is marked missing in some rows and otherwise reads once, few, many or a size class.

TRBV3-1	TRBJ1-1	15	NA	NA	CASSQAGRGNTEAFF	TGTGCCAGCAGCCAAGCTGGGAGGGGGAACACTGAAGCTTTCTTT
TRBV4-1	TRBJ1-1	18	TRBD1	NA	CASSQIKPGQLGNTEAFF	TGCGCCAGCAGCCAGATCAAACCGGGACAGCTCGGGAACACTGAAGCTTTCTTT
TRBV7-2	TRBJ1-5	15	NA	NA	CASSRQEYSNQPQHF	TGTGCCAGCAGCCGACAAGAGTATAGCAATCAGCCCCAGCATTTT
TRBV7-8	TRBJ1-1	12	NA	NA	CASLKIGAEAFF	TGTGCCAGCCTAAAAATTGGGGCTGAAGCTTTCTTT
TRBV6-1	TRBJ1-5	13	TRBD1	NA	CASSDDREGVQHF	TGTGCCAGCAGTGACGACAGGGAGGGGGTCCAGCATTTT
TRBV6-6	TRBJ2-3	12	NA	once	CASSYGRDTQYF	TGTGCCAGCAGTTACGGCAGAGATACGCAGTATTTT
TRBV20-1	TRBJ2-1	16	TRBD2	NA	CSAREDELAGGDEQFF	TGCAGTGCTAGAGAGGACGAGCTAGCGGGAGGGGATGAGCAGTTCTTC
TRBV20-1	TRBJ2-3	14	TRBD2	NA	CSARDQLASDTQYF	TGCAGTGCTAGAGACCAACTAGCGTCAGATACGCAGTATTTT
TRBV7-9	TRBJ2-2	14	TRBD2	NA	CASSSGTHTGELFF	TGTGCCAGCAGCAGCGGGACTCACACCGGGGAGCTGTTTTTT
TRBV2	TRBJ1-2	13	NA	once	CASRSDSTYGYTF	TGTGCCAGCAGGAGCGATTCGACATATGGCTACACCTTC
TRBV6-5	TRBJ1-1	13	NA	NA	CASSPRVYRGAFF	TGTGCCAGCAGTCCCAGGGTGTATCGGGGAGCTTTCTTT
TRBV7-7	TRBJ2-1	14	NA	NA	CASSLEGGDNEQFF	TGTGCTAGCAGCTTAGAAGGGGGAGACAATGAGCAGTTCTTC
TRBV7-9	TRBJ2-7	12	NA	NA	CASSFQPYEQYF	TGTGCCAGCAGCTTCCAACCCTACGAGCAGTACTTC
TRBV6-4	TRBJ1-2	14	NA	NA	CASRPDSLNYGYTF	TGTGCCAGCAGACCGGACAGTCTTAACTATGGCTACACCTTC
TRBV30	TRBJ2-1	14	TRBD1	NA	CAWSQQGPYNEQFF	TGTGCCTGGAGTCAACAGGGGCCCTACAATGAGCAGTTCTTC
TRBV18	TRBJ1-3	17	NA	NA	CASSPPGWLAAGNTIYF	TGTGCCAGCTCACCGCCCGGGTGGTTGGCCGCGGGAAACACCATATATTTT